The rows below give T cell receptor beta chains drawn from one sample of a study of T cells in localized non-small cell lung cancer. Data came from immunoSEQ multiplex PCR; TCRdb stores just in-frame clones and leaves some out. The top ten hold under 25% of the sample, which has about 61,000 clones, about 90% seen once. The sample consisted of peripheral blood, taken before any cancer treatment. Source of these receptors: a man between 40 and 70 years old with stage I squamous cell lung carcinoma. The CDR3 runs from the conserved cysteine through the conserved F or W. The order of the fields is D gene, J gene, V gene, clone size, CDR3 length, CDR3 protein, CDR3 DNA. The D gene is left open where the match is weak. Where a row states a size, it is once, few, many or the class of an expanded clone; other rows omit it.

D: TRBD1
J: TRBJ2-7
V: TRBV19
size: -
length: 12
CDR3: CASSDRGYEQYF
DNA: TGTGCCAGTAGTGACAGGGGCTACGAGCAGTACTTC

D: TRBD2
J: TRBJ2-1
V: TRBV4-2
size: -
length: 16
CDR3: CASSQERLAGALEQFF
DNA: TGTGCCAGCAGCCAAGAACGACTAGCGGGAGCCCTTGAGCAGTTCTTC

D: -
J: TRBJ2-7
V: TRBV15
size: -
length: 16
CDR3: CATSSGASATSYEQYF
DNA: TGTGCCACCAGCAGTGGGGCTAGCGCGACCTCCTACGAGCAGTACTTC

D: TRBD2
J: TRBJ2-1
V: TRBV5-1
size: -
length: 16
CDR3: CASSQSRDYLSNEQFF
DNA: TGCGCCAGCAGCCAATCCCGGGACTATCTATCCAATGAGCAGTTCTTC

D: TRBD2
J: TRBJ2-7
V: TRBV4-2
size: -
length: 16
CDR3: CASSQSGGTNSYEQYF
DNA: TGTGCCAGCAGCCAAAGCGGGGGAACAAACTCCTACGAGCAGTACTTC

D: -
J: TRBJ2-1
V: TRBV7-3
size: -
length: 14
CDR3: CASSLAGTYNEQFF
DNA: TGTGCCAGCAGCTTAGCGGGTACCTACAATGAGCAGTTCTTC

D: -
J: TRBJ2-1
V: TRBV30
size: once
length: 15
CDR3: CAWSLRAFNPTEQFF
DNA: TGTGCCTGGAGCCTTAGGGCTTTCAACCCTACTGAGCAGTTCTTC

D: TRBD2
J: TRBJ2-3
V: TRBV12-5
size: -
length: 16
CDR3: CASGHGTSGSADTQYF
DNA: TGTGCTAGTGGCCACGGGACTAGCGGGAGTGCAGATACGCAGTATTTT

D: -
J: TRBJ2-3
V: TRBV2
size: -
length: 13
CDR3: CASTGRVTDTQYF
DNA: TGTGCCAGCACAGGCAGGGTGACAGATACGCAGTATTTT

D: -
J: TRBJ1-5
V: TRBV6-1
size: once
length: 14
CDR3: CASSPRQVEQPQHF
DNA: TGTGCCAGCAGTCCTAGACAGGTAGAACAGCCCCAGCATTTT

D: TRBD1
J: TRBJ1-1
V: TRBV5-1
size: -
length: 14
CDR3: CASSRDRGNTEAFF
DNA: TGCGCCAGCAGCCGGGACAGGGGTAACACTGAAGCTTTCTTT

D: TRBD1
J: TRBJ1-3
V: TRBV15
size: -
length: 16
CDR3: CATSRVEGAAGNTIYF
DNA: TGTGCCACCAGCAGAGTAGAGGGGGCGGCTGGAAACACCATATATTTT

D: -
J: TRBJ1-1
V: TRBV18
size: -
length: 14
CDR3: CASSPPLPGPEAFF
DNA: TGTGCCAGCTCACCACCTCTACCAGGTCCTGAAGCTTTCTTT

D: -
J: TRBJ2-1
V: TRBV27
size: -
length: 14
CDR3: CASSLREWYNEQFF
DNA: TGTGCCAGCAGTTTGAGGGAATGGTACAATGAGCAGTTCTTC

D: -
J: TRBJ1-5
V: TRBV4-1
size: -
length: 15
CDR3: CASSQSPWVGQPQHF
DNA: TGCGCCAGCAGCCAATCCCCTTGGGTAGGACAGCCCCAGCATTTT

D: -
J: TRBJ2-7
V: TRBV2
size: -
length: 12
CDR3: CASSVQFYEQYF
DNA: TGTGCCAGCAGTGTCCAGTTCTACGAGCAGTACTTC

D: TRBD1
J: TRBJ2-7
V: TRBV6-6
size: once
length: 14
CDR3: CASSEGQRTYEQYF
DNA: TGTGCCAGCAGCGAGGGACAGCGTACCTACGAGCAGTACTTC

D: -
J: TRBJ1-1
V: TRBV28
size: -
length: 13
CDR3: CASSRRGATEAFF
DNA: TGTGCCAGCAGTCGCCGGGGAGCGACTGAAGCTTTCTTT

D: -
J: TRBJ1-6
V: TRBV7-2
size: -
length: 12
CDR3: CASSSDGSPLHF
DNA: TGTGCCAGCAGCTCGGACGGGTCACCCCTCCACTTT

D: -
J: TRBJ2-7
V: TRBV9
size: -
length: 15
CDR3: CASSVRDEIGYEQYF
DNA: TGTGCCAGCAGCGTCCGGGACGAAATAGGATACGAGCAGTACTTC

D: -
J: TRBJ2-5
V: TRBV7-9
size: -
length: 13
CDR3: CASRIGEGETQYF
DNA: TGTGCCAGCAGGATCGGGGAAGGAGAGACCCAGTACTTC

D: TRBD2
J: TRBJ2-3
V: TRBV9
size: -
length: 17
CDR3: CASSGGASGSRPDTQYF
DNA: TGTGCCAGCAGCGGTGGTGCGAGCGGGAGTAGGCCGGATACGCAGTATTTT

D: -
J: TRBJ1-2
V: TRBV18
size: once
length: 16
CDR3: CASSPNPPGTTYGYTF
DNA: TGTGCCAGCTCACCCAACCCACCCGGGACAACCTATGGCTACACCTTC

D: TRBD1
J: TRBJ1-2
V: TRBV9
size: once
length: 15
CDR3: CASSPRTGGWYGYTF
DNA: TGTGCCAGCAGCCCCCGGACAGGGGGTTGGTATGGCTACACCTTC

D: -
J: TRBJ2-1
V: TRBV11-3
size: -
length: 15
CDR3: CASSLDNTGIDEQFF
DNA: TGTGCCAGCAGCTTAGACAATACAGGGATCGATGAGCAGTTCTTC

D: -
J: TRBJ2-5
V: TRBV4-1
size: -
length: 17
CDR3: CASSAQAPLAGSETQYF
DNA: TGCGCCAGCAGCGCCCAAGCCCCCCTAGCCGGGTCAGAGACCCAGTACTTC

D: -
J: TRBJ1-4
V: TRBV28
size: -
length: 15
CDR3: CASSLPGATNEKLFF
DNA: TGTGCCAGCAGTTTACCAGGGGCAACTAATGAAAAACTGTTTTTT

D: TRBD1
J: TRBJ2-5
V: TRBV5-5
size: -
length: 15
CDR3: CASSSAGTGDETQYF
DNA: TGTGCCAGCAGCTCCGCCGGGACAGGGGATGAGACCCAGTACTTC

D: TRBD2
J: TRBJ2-2
V: TRBV27
size: -
length: 15
CDR3: CASSFGVAGTGELFF
DNA: TGTGCCAGCAGTTTCGGGGTAGCGGGCACCGGGGAGCTGTTTTTT

D: TRBD2
J: TRBJ2-7
V: TRBV18
size: -
length: 15
CDR3: CASSLSRTSGDEQYF
DNA: TGTGCCAGCTCACTCTCCCGGACTAGCGGAGACGAGCAGTACTTC

D: -
J: TRBJ1-2
V: TRBV7-2
size: -
length: 16
CDR3: CASSPHGRGANYGYTF
DNA: TGTGCCAGCAGCCCACATGGGAGGGGAGCTAACTATGGCTACACCTTC

D: -
J: TRBJ2-5
V: TRBV5-6
size: -
length: 13
CDR3: CASSLSGEETQYF
DNA: TGTGCCAGCAGCTTGTCCGGGGAAGAGACCCAGTACTTC

D: TRBD2
J: TRBJ2-7
V: TRBV28
size: -
length: 16
CDR3: CASRRTGAGPPYEQYF
DNA: TGTGCCAGCAGAAGGACGGGAGCGGGGCCCCCCTACGAGCAGTACTTC

D: TRBD1
J: TRBJ2-5
V: TRBV9
size: -
length: 18
CDR3: CASSSYALGQGIRETQYF
DNA: TGTGCCAGCAGCTCTTATGCCCTGGGACAGGGGATTAGAGAGACCCAGTACTTC

D: -
J: TRBJ1-5
V: TRBV7-9
size: -
length: 13
CDR3: CASSSNPNQPQHF
DNA: TGTGCCAGCAGCTCCAATCCTAATCAGCCCCAGCATTTT

D: -
J: TRBJ2-3
V: TRBV7-2
size: once
length: 14
CDR3: CASSLDGSSDTQYF
DNA: TGTGCCAGCAGCTTAGATGGGTCATCAGATACGCAGTATTTT

D: -
J: TRBJ2-6
V: TRBV28
size: -
length: 16
CDR3: CASRPNIGRGANVLTF
DNA: TGTGCCAGCAGACCCAACATAGGTCGGGGGGCCAACGTCCTGACTTTC

D: -
J: TRBJ2-3
V: TRBV5-8
size: -
length: 13
CDR3: CASSLDSTDTQYF
DNA: TGTGCCAGCAGCTTGGACAGCACAGATACGCAGTATTTT

D: TRBD1
J: TRBJ2-7
V: TRBV5-6
size: -
length: 14
CDR3: CASSSRDRRGEQYF
DNA: TGTGCCAGCAGCTCCCGGGACAGAAGGGGCGAGCAGTACTTC

D: TRBD2
J: TRBJ2-1
V: TRBV30
size: -
length: 14
CDR3: CAWSPLLAGEEQFF
DNA: TGTGCCTGGAGTCCCCTCCTAGCGGGAGAAGAGCAGTTCTTC

D: -
J: TRBJ2-5
V: TRBV4-1
size: -
length: 17
CDR3: CASSQPPTGGNQETQYF
DNA: TGCGCCAGCAGCCAACCTCCGACAGGTGGCAACCAAGAGACCCAGTACTTC

D: TRBD2
J: TRBJ2-1
V: TRBV4-2
size: -
length: 14
CDR3: CASHGGSSYNEQFF
DNA: TGTGCCAGCCACGGGGGGAGCTCCTACAATGAGCAGTTCTTC

D: TRBD1
J: TRBJ1-5
V: TRBV7-2
size: -
length: 15
CDR3: CASSPTGPSNQPQHF
DNA: TGTGCCAGCAGCCCGACAGGGCCCAGCAATCAGCCCCAGCATTTT

D: TRBD2
J: TRBJ2-1
V: TRBV18
size: -
length: 14
CDR3: CASSLARAGNEQFF
DNA: TGTGCCAGCTCCCTCGCGAGAGCGGGAAATGAGCAGTTCTTC

D: -
J: TRBJ1-1
V: TRBV5-1
size: once
length: 14
CDR3: CASSQGTGGVEAFF
DNA: TGCGCCAGCAGCCAAGGGACGGGAGGGGTTGAAGCTTTCTTT

D: -
J: TRBJ2-7
V: TRBV2
size: -
length: 11
CDR3: CASSVRYEQYF
DNA: TGTGCCAGCAGTGTTAGGTACGAGCAGTACTTC